This T cell receptor (beta chain) was obtained from a study of cytotoxic CD8 clonotypes in ibrutinib-treated CLL. Study-wide results and caveats: Upon ibrutinib response clonality rose, and upon progression it fell back toward baseline.

Sequenced by immunoSEQ multiplex PCR; TCRdb stores in-frame clones only, minus some. This table holds under 300,000 clones, about three quarters found once. About this clone itself: Antigen unknown.

This receptor was obtained from a human donor with chronic lymphocytic leukemia. Sequencing was performed on PBMCs, taken after 24 months of ibrutinib treatment.

The CDR3 here is CASSPFTTGANVLTF. Here the CDR3 DNA reads TGTGCCAGCAGCCCCTTTACTACTGGGGCCAACGTCCTGACTTTC. The chain has TRBV6-5 and TRBJ2-6; no clear D gene. Germline loops: CDR1 MNHEY, CDR2 SVGAGI. Trimming left V 6 bases short and J 2 bases short, with 11 bases between. The CDR3 contains 15 residues.